These T cell receptor beta chains were read from a single sample in a study of blood T cell repertoires in COVID-19. Libraries were prepared by immunoSEQ multiplex PCR; TCRdb keeps only in-frame clonotypes and omits some of them. Of approximately 200,000 clones listed, 75% to 90% were seen once; the top ten hold about 9.3%. Sequenced sample: PBMCs or T cells enriched from blood (not recorded which). The source is a man aged 35 to 55 who had recovered from COVID-19. Each CDR3 is given without its conserved first and last residue. The order of the fields is J gene, clone size, V gene, CDR3 protein. Some rows have no size entry. The others give once, few or many, or a class for an expanded clone.

j_call: TRBJ1-6; clone_size: -; v_call: TRBV7-9; cdr3_aa: ASSSWDSQSPLH
j_call: TRBJ2-1; clone_size: -; v_call: TRBV11-1; cdr3_aa: ASSFGQGYNEQF
j_call: TRBJ1-5; clone_size: -; v_call: TRBV6-5; cdr3_aa: ASKRAGKQPQH
j_call: TRBJ2-3; clone_size: few; v_call: TRBV6-1; cdr3_aa: ASSEYGIDTQY
j_call: TRBJ1-3; clone_size: few; v_call: TRBV29-1; cdr3_aa: SVNRVEGRAIY
j_call: TRBJ2-1; clone_size: -; v_call: TRBV2; cdr3_aa: ASRTGVDEQF
j_call: TRBJ1-2; clone_size: -; v_call: TRBV29-1; cdr3_aa: SVQGVHGYT
j_call: TRBJ2-1; clone_size: -; v_call: TRBV24-1; cdr3_aa: ATSDSREVAGGTYNEQF
j_call: TRBJ1-2; clone_size: -; v_call: TRBV5-4; cdr3_aa: ASSRDSAYGYT
j_call: TRBJ1-2; clone_size: -; v_call: TRBV12-5; cdr3_aa: ASGLKGTGLYGYT
j_call: TRBJ2-5; clone_size: -; v_call: TRBV7-7; cdr3_aa: ASSRGQLQETQY
j_call: TRBJ2-3; clone_size: -; v_call: TRBV10-3; cdr3_aa: AISGGVTVDTQY
j_call: TRBJ2-2; clone_size: -; v_call: TRBV18; cdr3_aa: ASSSGQGTFYTGELF
j_call: TRBJ1-4; clone_size: -; v_call: TRBV19; cdr3_aa: ASQDRGRATNEKLF
j_call: TRBJ2-5; clone_size: few; v_call: TRBV5-4; cdr3_aa: ASSLAGGGETQY
j_call: TRBJ2-2; clone_size: -; v_call: TRBV5-5; cdr3_aa: ASSLRRSSGGLTGELF
j_call: TRBJ2-5; clone_size: -; v_call: TRBV5-4; cdr3_aa: ASNKGGGEETQY
j_call: TRBJ1-5; clone_size: -; v_call: TRBV7-9; cdr3_aa: ASSFGQASNQPQH
j_call: TRBJ2-1; clone_size: -; v_call: TRBV5-1; cdr3_aa: ASSLTGTGGVNEQF
j_call: TRBJ1-1; clone_size: -; v_call: TRBV30; cdr3_aa: ACNKNTEAF
j_call: TRBJ1-1; clone_size: -; v_call: TRBV5-1; cdr3_aa: ASSAETGRRTEAF
j_call: TRBJ2-2; clone_size: -; v_call: TRBV5-1; cdr3_aa: ASSRERTGELF
j_call: TRBJ2-5; clone_size: -; v_call: TRBV4-2; cdr3_aa: ASSQRPTGEGETQY
j_call: TRBJ2-7; clone_size: -; v_call: TRBV6-1; cdr3_aa: ASSELEGDYEQY
j_call: TRBJ1-6; clone_size: -; v_call: TRBV2; cdr3_aa: ASTPDRVVRNSPLH
j_call: TRBJ1-2; clone_size: -; v_call: TRBV7-3; cdr3_aa: ASSLTGRNFNYGYT
j_call: TRBJ1-2; clone_size: -; v_call: TRBV24-1; cdr3_aa: ATSDPGRGYT
j_call: TRBJ1-6; clone_size: -; v_call: TRBV9; cdr3_aa: ASSVESSNSPLH
j_call: TRBJ1-2; clone_size: -; v_call: TRBV7-9; cdr3_aa: ASSLGDTYGYT
j_call: TRBJ1-2; clone_size: -; v_call: TRBV3-1/TRBV3-2; cdr3_aa: ASSPGQAGYT
j_call: TRBJ1-4; clone_size: -; v_call: TRBV15; cdr3_aa: ATTARRGSGEKLF
j_call: TRBJ2-7; clone_size: -; v_call: TRBV3-1/TRBV3-2; cdr3_aa: ASSRYDSGEQY
j_call: TRBJ1-4; clone_size: -; v_call: TRBV12-3/TRBV12-4; cdr3_aa: ASRRTGGEKLF
j_call: TRBJ1-2; clone_size: -; v_call: TRBV19; cdr3_aa: ASGIDRGQVANYGYT
j_call: TRBJ1-5; clone_size: -; v_call: TRBV2; cdr3_aa: ASTPRVLQPQH
j_call: TRBJ1-5; clone_size: -; v_call: TRBV5-1; cdr3_aa: ASSFSGTGGNQPQH
j_call: TRBJ1-1; clone_size: -; v_call: TRBV19; cdr3_aa: ASSEGARMNTEAF
j_call: TRBJ1-1; clone_size: -; v_call: TRBV6-5; cdr3_aa: ASSLNVQGNTEAF
j_call: TRBJ2-3; clone_size: -; v_call: TRBV9; cdr3_aa: ASSSGVRSLTDTQY
j_call: TRBJ1-2; clone_size: -; v_call: TRBV9; cdr3_aa: ASSVQGGYT
j_call: TRBJ1-2; clone_size: -; v_call: TRBV5-1; cdr3_aa: ASSLTDRSYGYT
j_call: TRBJ1-6; clone_size: -; v_call: TRBV4-1; cdr3_aa: ASSRTGGTYNSPLH
j_call: TRBJ2-1; clone_size: -; v_call: TRBV24-1; cdr3_aa: ATSRGGSYNEQF
j_call: TRBJ2-1; clone_size: few; v_call: TRBV30; cdr3_aa: AWSVRQRGGKKQF
j_call: TRBJ2-2; clone_size: -; v_call: TRBV29-1; cdr3_aa: SVESQTVFGGELF
j_call: TRBJ1-2; clone_size: -; v_call: TRBV29-1; cdr3_aa: SVGILNYGYT
j_call: TRBJ2-7; clone_size: -; v_call: TRBV7-8; cdr3_aa: ASSEYSSGSSYEQY
j_call: TRBJ2-7; clone_size: -; v_call: TRBV19; cdr3_aa: ASSTGGGLAAKGEQY
j_call: TRBJ1-2; clone_size: once; v_call: TRBV6-5; cdr3_aa: ASSSRKAGYT
j_call: TRBJ2-7; clone_size: -; v_call: TRBV10-1; cdr3_aa: ASSESLAGAASQY